The clone carrying this T cell receptor (beta chain) was counted only a few times. Its antigen is currently unknown. This record belongs to a study of response to subunit inactivated influenza vaccine. Whole-study findings and limits: Seasonal influenza vaccination, on each occasion, was suggested by the authors to recruit few new T cells.

MiXCR was run by TCRdb on the RT-PCR reads, yielding one entry per CDR3 protein. The repertoire holds more than 450,000 distinct CDR3 sequences, under 9% seen once, with over 10% in the top ten. The length of the CDR3 is 16 residues. Losses at the gene ends were 4 bases for V and 7 bases for J; bases not matched to a gene: 13. Germline lookup yields CDR1 SGHRS and CDR2 YFSETQ. This chain uses TRBV5-1 with TRBJ2-1, with 8 bases fitting TRBD1. Material: PBMCs from blood, obtained around 25 months after vaccination. This TCR derives from a man between 50 and 75 years old who received an inactivated influenza vaccine. CDR3 nucleotides: TGCGCCAGCAGCCCTCGACAGGGGCCTACCCTGAATGAGCAGTTCTTC. As protein: CASSPRQGPTLNEQFF.